What follows are 32 T cell receptor beta chains derived from one specimen sequenced in a study of patients and donors after allogeneic stem cell transplantation. Each CDR3 protein is one row after TCRdb ran MiXCR on the RT-PCR reads. The sample contains about 230,000 distinct CDR3 sequences, 13% to 15% of which appear only once. Sequenced input: blood, either unsorted or a sorted T cell fraction (not recorded which). These TCRs come from a human donor who was either an allogeneic HSCT recipient or a stem cell or donor lymphocyte infusion donor (not recorded which). It is not recorded whose cells these are; they may come from a transplant donor.

Ten or more counts support this clonotype. V usage is TRBV7-9 and J usage is TRBJ1-2; the D gene is possibly TRBD1 (5 bases). Trimming removed 5 bases from V and 8 bases from J, with 12 bases in between. CDR1 SEHNR and CDR2 FQNEAQ come from the germline V gene (reference sequence). The CDR3 extends over 12 amino acids. This chain's CDR3 is CASSPGPAGYTF. The CDR3 DNA sequence: TGTGCCAGCAGCCCGGGACCAGCGGGCTACACCTTC.

This chain connects TRBV15 to TRBJ1-2; TRBD1 might be the D (5 bases). The CDR3 covers 15 residues. Trimming cost V 0 bases and J 4 bases, with 12 bases left between them. Germline V gene sequence: CDR1 LNHNV, CDR2 YYDKDF (reference sequence). Written as DNA, the CDR3 is TGTGCCACCAGCAGAGATCTACCGGGGACCTATGGCTACACCTTC. As protein: CATSRDLPGTYGYTF.

In nucleotides, the CDR3 is TGTGCCAGCAGCCAAGTTTACAGGCTGAACACTGAAGCTTTCTTT. Its protein product is CASSQVYRLNTEAFF. This sequence joins TRBV14 and TRBJ1-1; the D gene is possibly TRBD1 (5 bases). This CDR3 contains 15 residues. Trimming left V 1 base short and J 0 bases short, with 9 bases between. Germline CDR1 reads SGHDN; CDR2 reads FVKESK.

This clonotype was seen at least ten times. This chain uses TRBV7-9 with TRBJ2-7; D gene unclear. Germline-derived CDR1 and CDR2 are SEHNR and FQNEAQ (reference sequence). With 1 base removed from V and 3 bases from J, the gap between germline ends came to 4 bases. The CDR3 runs 12 residues. The DNA of the CDR3 is TGTGCCAGCAGCTTAGTAGGCTACGAGCAGTACTTC. It codes for CASSLVGYEQYF.

V gene TRBV23-1 combines with J gene TRBJ1-5; possibly TRBD1 for D (5 bases). TRBV23-1 is treated as an ORF (open reading frame) with a function not yet certain. V shed 2 bases and J shed 0 bases, with 23 bases lying between them. The CDR3 has 20 amino acids. This chain's CDR3 is CASSQPNHGWDADSNQPQHF. The CDR3 DNA sequence: TGCGCCAGCAGTCAACCCAATCACGGTTGGGACGCGGATAGCAATCAGCCCCAGCATTTT.

This clonotype occurred many times. The rearrangement uses TRBV11-2 and TRBJ1-5; D is undetermined. The CDR3 runs 14 residues. With 1 base removed from V and 3 bases from J, the gap between germline ends came to 7 bases. Germline V lookup: CDR1 SGHAT, CDR2 FQNNGV. Written as DNA, the CDR3 is TGTGCCAGCAGCTTAGCCCCATTCAATCAGCCCCAGCATTTT. Its translation: CASSLAPFNQPQHF. Based on the CDR3 plus reference TRBV11-2 and TRBJ1-5, the full variable domain is EAGVAQSPRYKIIEKRQSVAFWCNPISGHATLYWYQQILGQGPKLLIQFQNNGVVDDSQLPKDRFSAERLKGVDSTLKIQPAKLEDSAVYLCASSLAPFNQPQHFGDGTRLSIL.

This clonotype has a handful of counts. This chain links TRBV7-9 with TRBJ2-2, with 9 bases lining up with TRBD1. Germline V gene lookup returns CDR1 SEHNR and CDR2 FQNEAQ (reference sequence). The trim removed 6 bases at V and 1 base at J, leaving 3 bases unmatched. There are 15 residues in the CDR3. CDR3 protein: CASRWGQGNTGELFF. The CDR3 DNA is TGTGCCAGCAGGTGGGGACAGGGGAACACCGGGGAGCTGTTTTTT. Complete variable domain (other parts from reference TRBV7-9 and TRBJ2-2): DTGVSQNPRHKITKRGQNVTFRCDPISEHNRLYWYRQTLGQGPEFLTYFQNEAQLEKSRLLSDRFSAERPKGSFSTLEIQRTEQGDSAMYLCASRWGQGNTGELFFGEGSRLTVL.

This clonotype was found many times. CDR3 sequence reads: CASSLNPDGNTEAFF. As DNA, the CDR3 is TGTGCCAGCAGTCTAAACCCCGACGGGAACACTGAAGCTTTCTTT. This rearrangement joins TRBV6-1 to TRBJ1-1, with D unclear. Per germline, CDR1 MNHNS and CDR2 SASEGT. This CDR3 is built from 15 residues. Trimming pared 5 bases from V and 1 base from J, leaving 14 bases between.

The genes are TRBV11-3 and TRBJ2-3, with 12 positions matching TRBD2. The CDR3 covers 14 residues. The trim removed 7 bases at V and 7 bases at J, leaving 6 bases unmatched. CDR1 and CDR2 (germline): SGHNT, YENEEA. The chain's CDR3 is CASTQGTSGYTQYF. CDR3 DNA sequence: TGTGCCAGCACCCAAGGGACTAGCGGGTATACGCAGTATTTT. Using reference TRBV11-3 and TRBJ2-3 for the parts outside the CDR3, the full variable domain is EAGVVQSPRYKIIEKKQPVAFWCNPISGHNTLYWYLQNLGQGPELLIRYENEEAVDDSQLPKDRFSAERLKGVDSTLKIQPAELGDSAVYLCASTQGTSGYTQYFGPGTRLTVL.

This clonotype was seen many times. This rearrangement joins TRBV12-3 or TRBV12-4 to TRBJ1-2; TRBD1 matches 8 bases. V lost 6 bases, J lost 3 bases, and 3 bases stayed unmatched. This CDR3 spans 13 amino acids. DNA for the CDR3: TGTGCCAGCAGGACAGGGGTGTACTATGGCTACACCTTC. The encoded protein is CASRTGVYYGYTF.

This clonotype was counted at least ten times. The chain carries TRBV7-2 and TRBJ2-3, with 8 bases fitting TRBD2. Germline V gene lookup returns CDR1 SGHTA and CDR2 FQGNSA. The CDR3 loop spans 15 amino acids. V gave up 4 bases and J gave up 4 bases; unmatched junction bases: 7. The CDR3 DNA is TGTGCCAGCAGCTCTACCCGGGGGGGGTCAGATACGCAGTATTTT. The encoded protein is CASSSTRGGSDTQYF. The whole variable domain, filled in from reference TRBV7-2 and TRBJ2-3, reads GAGVSQSPSNKVTEKGKDVELRCDPISGHTALYWYRQSLGQGLEFLIYFQGNSAPDKSGLPSDRFSAERTGGSVSTLTIQRTQQEDSAVYLCASSSTRGGSDTQYFGPGTRLTVL.

This rearrangement joins TRBV18 to TRBJ2-3, with a tentative D call TRBD2 (6 bases). Trimming removed 6 bases from V and 10 bases from J, with 23 bases in between. CDR3 length equals 15 residues. From germline, CDR1 is KGHSH and CDR2 LQKENI. CDR3 residues: CASSPSRGSPLAQYF. The CDR3 coding sequence is TGTGCCAGCTCCCCCTCACGGGGGTCCCCTTTAGCGCAGTATTTT.

This clonotype showed up many times. The chain recombines TRBV27 with TRBJ1-5; D ambiguous. This CDR3 is built from 16 residues. Trimming shortened V by 4 bases and J by 3 bases, and 16 bases separated the two germline ends. In germline, CDR1 is MNHEY, CDR2 SMNVEV (reference sequence). The DNA of the CDR3 is TGTGCCAGCAGTTCCTTTCCGCTGCAGGCCAATCAGCCCCAGCATTTT. Protein product: CASSSFPLQANQPQHF.

The rearrangement uses TRBV5-1 and TRBJ2-7; 7 nucleotides line up with TRBD2. CDR1 SGHRS and CDR2 YFSETQ come from the germline V gene. The junction had 9 bases not matched to a gene; V was cut back by 3 bases and J by 6 bases. The CDR3 has 14 residues. CDR3 loop: CASSYATSSLEQYF. The CDR3 bases are TGCGCCAGCAGCTACGCGACTAGCTCTCTCGAGCAGTACTTC. Using reference TRBV5-1 and TRBJ2-7 for the parts outside the CDR3, the full variable domain is KAGVTQTPRYLIKTRGQQVTLSCSPISGHRSVSWYQQTPGQGLQFLFEYFSETQRNKGNFPGRFSGRQFSNSRSEMNVSTLELGDSALYLCASSYATSSLEQYFGPGTRLTVT.

This clonotype was seen many times. J is TRBJ2-7 and V is TRBV5-1; D remains unclear. Trimming left V 5 bases short and J 7 bases short, with 19 bases between. The germline V gene has CDR1 SGHRS and CDR2 YFSETQ. This CDR3 region has 14 residues. CDR3 DNA: TGCGCCAGCAGATTAGACCCAGGAACCGGTGAGCAGTACTTC. Its translation: CASRLDPGTGEQYF. The full variable domain, its missing parts supplied by reference TRBV5-1 and TRBJ2-7, is KAGVTQTPRYLIKTRGQQVTLSCSPISGHRSVSWYQQTPGQGLQFLFEYFSETQRNKGNFPGRFSGRQFSNSRSEMNVSTLELGDSALYLCASRLDPGTGEQYFGPGTRLTVT.

This clonotype has a count of ten or more. The gene calls are TRBV5-1 and TRBJ2-5; D remains ambiguous. The germline gives CDR1 SGHRS, CDR2 YFSETQ. The CDR3 consists of 17 residues. V shed 4 bases and J shed 4 bases, with 23 bases lying between them. The CDR3 DNA reads TGCGCCAGCAGCCACCAAAGCCCGACAACCGGCCTAGAGACCCAGTACTTC. Its translation is CASSHQSPTTGLETQYF.

The table lists this clonotype with a few counts. The chain employs TRBV9 and TRBJ1-1; the D is unclear. In germline, CDR1 is SGDLS, CDR2 YYNGEE. This CDR3 region has 13 residues. Trimming removed 3 bases from V and 1 base from J, with 7 bases in between. The CDR3 DNA follows: TGTGCCAGCAGCGCTCAATGGAACACTGAAGCTTTCTTT. Its translation: CASSAQWNTEAFF.

This chain connects TRBV5-1 to TRBJ1-4, with TRBD1 as a possible D gene (6 bases). V shed 7 bases and J shed 1 base, with 17 bases lying between them. This CDR3 has 16 amino acids. Per the germline V gene, CDR1 is SGHRS and CDR2 is YFSETQ. The DNA of the CDR3 is TGCGCCAGCCAAACTCAGGGGTCAGGAACTAATGAAAAACTGTTTTTT. The encoded protein is CASQTQGSGTNEKLFF.

The chain links TRBV11-2 to TRBJ2-1; D tentatively reads TRBD1 or TRBD2 (5 bases each). The CDR3 has 15 amino acids. V dropped 5 bases and J dropped 3 bases, with 14 bases sitting between them. Germline V gives CDR1 SGHAT, CDR2 FQNNGV. The CDR3 region has the DNA TGTGCCAGCAGCCCCCGTTGGGGGAACTACAATGAGCAGTTCTTC. It is translated as CASSPRWGNYNEQFF.

The rearrangement uses TRBV27 and TRBJ1-1; no clear D. CDR3 length: 15 amino acids. CDR1 and CDR2 from the germline V gene are MNHEY and SMNVEV (reference sequence). The V end was cut by 7 bases, the J end by 1 base, with 16 bases between. The CDR3 protein is CASIPWAGQNTEAFF. The CDR3 DNA sequence: TGTGCCAGCATCCCATGGGCAGGCCAGAACACTGAAGCTTTCTTT.

This clonotype was counted a few times. This sequence joins TRBV30 and TRBJ1-6, with no clear D. CDR3 size: 11 residues. In germline, CDR1 is GTSNPN, CDR2 SVGIG (reference sequence). The germline V and J ends were trimmed by 3 bases and 8 bases, with 5 bases remaining between them. CDR3 sequence (DNA): TGTGCCTGGAGATCGGATTCACCCCTCCACTTT. This encodes CAWRSDSPLHF.

The rearrangement uses TRBV7-2 and TRBJ1-3; 7 bases are shared with TRBD1. The CDR3 is 15 amino acids. CDR1 SGHTA and CDR2 FQGNSA come from the germline V gene. Trimming removed 4 bases from V and 4 bases from J; junction bases left unmatched: 7. The CDR3 sequence is CASSSLTGWGNTIYF. The DNA of the CDR3 is TGTGCCAGCAGCTCCTTGACAGGGTGGGGAAACACCATATATTTT.

This clonotype was observed a few times. V gene TRBV9 combines with J gene TRBJ2-3, with D possibly TRBD2 on 6 matching bases. This CDR3 contains 19 residues. CDR1 and CDR2 (germline): SGDLS, YYNGEE. The V end lost 0 bases, the J end lost 2 bases, and 22 bases lay between the germline ends. CDR3 coding DNA: TGTGCCAGCAGCGTAGACCCCCCCCCGGGTGGAGGGAACACAGATACGCAGTATTTT. Translated: CASSVDPPPGGGNTDTQYF.

This clonotype occurred many times. The chain has TRBV7-3 and TRBJ2-1; D not resolved. Between the trimmed V and J ends, which lost 2 bases and 7 bases, there was a span of 18 bases. CDR3 size: 16 residues. The germline CDR1 and CDR2 sequences are SGHTA and FQGTGA. The CDR3 bases are TGTGCCAGCAGCTTAGGGTTATTGTCTCTCAATAATGAGCAGTTCTTC. This codes for CASSLGLLSLNNEQFF.

This clonotype was observed a handful of times. This chain uses TRBV20-1 with TRBJ1-2, with D perhaps matching TRBD1 (5 bases). Trimming cost V 4 bases and J 3 bases, with 9 bases left between them. Germline V gives CDR1 DFQATT, CDR2 SNEGSKA (reference sequence). This CDR3 contains 12 residues. The CDR3 loop is CSATGSDYGYTF. CDR3 nucleotides: TGCAGTGCTACAGGGTCTGACTATGGCTACACCTTC.

V usage is TRBV6-2 or TRBV6-3 and J usage is TRBJ1-1; TRBD1 matches 8 bases. The ends lost 5 bases at V and 4 bases at J; junction bases unmatched: 9. Germline V lookup: CDR1 MNHEY, CDR2 SVGEGT. This CDR3 spans 15 amino acids. The DNA for the CDR3 is TGTGCCAGCAGTGTCCCACAGGGGGTAGGCACTGAAGCTTTCTTT. Protein: CASSVPQGVGTEAFF.

This clonotype occurred many times. The chain employs TRBV4-1 and TRBJ2-7; D not certain. Germline V lookup: CDR1 MGHRA, CDR2 YSYEKL. Between the trimmed V and J ends, which lost 1 base and 0 bases, there was a span of 13 bases. The CDR3 consists of 16 residues. The CDR3 loop reads CASSQVDLMSSYEQYF. The CDR3 nucleotides read TGCGCCAGCAGCCAAGTCGACCTCATGAGCTCCTACGAGCAGTACTTC.

This clonotype was recorded a few times. V gene TRBV10-3 combines with J gene TRBJ2-2; perhaps TRBD2 as D (5 bases). Per the germline V gene, CDR1 is ENHRY and CDR2 is SYGVKD. Trimming took off 4 bases at V and 1 base at J, with 10 bases between the two ends. The CDR3 has 15 residues. CDR3 region: CAISVERQNTGELFF. The DNA of the CDR3 is TGTGCCATCAGTGTGGAGCGGCAGAACACCGGGGAGCTGTTTTTT.

This clonotype was counted ten times or more. The chain couples TRBV24-1 to TRBJ2-3; D is perhaps TRBD1 or TRBD2 (5 bases each). The CDR3 has 13 amino acids. V was trimmed by 6 bases and J by 3 bases, leaving 9 bases between them. In germline, CDR1 is KGHDR, CDR2 SFDVKD. As DNA, the CDR3 is TGTGCCACCAGTCTATGGGGGACAGATACGCAGTATTTT. It codes for CATSLWGTDTQYF.

This clonotype turned up a few times. J is TRBJ1-1 and V is TRBV7-9; no clear D gene. This CDR3 has 14 amino acids. Trimming removed 1 base at V and 1 base at J, with 7 bases between. In germline, CDR1 is SEHNR, CDR2 FQNEAQ (reference sequence). CDR3 in amino acids: CASSLGWQNTEAFF. The DNA of the CDR3 is TGTGCCAGCAGCTTAGGGTGGCAGAACACTGAAGCTTTCTTT. Drawing the rest from reference TRBV7-9 and TRBJ1-1, the complete variable domain is DTGVSQNPRHKITKRGQNVTFRCDPISEHNRLYWYRQTLGQGPEFLTYFQNEAQLEKSRLLSDRFSAERPKGSFSTLEIQRTEQGDSAMYLCASSLGWQNTEAFFGQGTRLTVV.

This clonotype was picked up a small number of times. This chain links TRBV5-1 with TRBJ2-2, with 9 bases identical to TRBD2. J lost 3 bases, V lost 3 bases, and 9 bases had no gene match. CDR1 is SGHRS, CDR2 YFSETQ, per germline. The CDR3 is made up of 17 amino acids. The CDR3 reads CASSWQRGEVYTGELFF. DNA for the CDR3: TGCGCCAGCAGCTGGCAGCGGGGGGAAGTTTACACCGGGGAGCTGTTTTTT. The variable domain in full, completed from reference TRBV5-1 and TRBJ2-2, reads KAGVTQTPRYLIKTRGQQVTLSCSPISGHRSVSWYQQTPGQGLQFLFEYFSETQRNKGNFPGRFSGRQFSNSRSEMNVSTLELGDSALYLCASSWQRGEVYTGELFFGEGSRLTVL.

There are a few counts of this clonotype. V gene TRBV10-3 combines with J gene TRBJ2-5; tentatively, D is TRBD1 or TRBD2 (5 bases each). The germline CDR1 and CDR2 sequences are ENHRY and SYGVKD. V was shortened by 11 bases and J by 1 base, with 14 bases between the two germline ends. This CDR3 is built from 13 residues. The CDR3 is CAGHRDLQETQYF. CDR3 nucleotides: TGTGCCGGACACCGGGACCTCCAAGAGACCCAGTACTTC.